This T cell receptor beta chain was sequenced for a study of STAT5B mutations in CD4+ large granular lymphocyte leukemia. Regarding the study as a whole: No patients shared main leukemic clonotypes, though around 25% appeared at low frequency elsewhere. Top patient clones used TRBV06 genes more often: 8/27 versus 2/35 in controls. CD4-sorted patient repertoires seemed more clonal than healthy CD4+ repertoires.

CDR3 length equals 15 residues. V lost 4 bases and J 0 bases, leaving 10 bases between the germline ends. Germline lookup yields CDR1 MNHGY and CDR2 SVAAGI. With respect to this clone: Its target is not known.

The assay was run at survey level. Generated by immunoSEQ multiplex PCR, the TCRdb table keeps only in-frame clones and is missing some. The repertoire consists of roughly 23,000 clones, with roughly 80% occurring once and the leading ten covering 8.6%. V usage is TRBV6-9 and J usage is TRBJ1-5; perhaps TRBD1 as D (6 bases). The source of this sequence is a human donor in good health. The sequenced material came from CD4+ T cells from blood buffy coats. CDR3 protein: CASSSNRASNQPQHF. The CDR3 DNA is TGTGCCAGCAGTTCCAACAGGGCTAGCAATCAGCCCCAGCATTTT.